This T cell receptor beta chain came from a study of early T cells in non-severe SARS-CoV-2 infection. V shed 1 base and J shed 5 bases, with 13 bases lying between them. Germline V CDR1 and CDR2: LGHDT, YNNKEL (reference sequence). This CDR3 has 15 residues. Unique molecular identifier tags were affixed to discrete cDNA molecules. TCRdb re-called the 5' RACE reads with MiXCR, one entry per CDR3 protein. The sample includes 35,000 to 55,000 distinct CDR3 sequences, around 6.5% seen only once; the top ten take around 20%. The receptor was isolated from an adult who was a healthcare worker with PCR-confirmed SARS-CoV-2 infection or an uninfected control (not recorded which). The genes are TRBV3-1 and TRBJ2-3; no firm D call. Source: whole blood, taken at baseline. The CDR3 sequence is CASSQVVAERDTQYF. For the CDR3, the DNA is TGTGCCAGCAGCCAAGTGGTTGCGGAGAGAGATACGCAGTATTTT.